This T cell receptor (beta chain) was sequenced during a study of blood T cell repertoires in COVID-19. In the study overall: The origin of the acute and convalescent COVID-19 samples was the United States, Italy and Spain. T cells, B-cell-depleted T cells, or PBMCs supplied cDNA or gDNA.

Source study methods: Estimation of nucleated cell counts relied on the amplification of reference gene primers. TCRdb keeps only in-frame clones here, not all; method: immunoSEQ multiplex PCR. For V, J and clone size, that table is used; D and trimming come from the DNA. The repertoire has 15,000 to 20,000 clones, 82% of them found once; the top ten carry about a quarter. The V gene end was trimmed by 5 bases and the J gene end by 6 bases; junction bases not matched to a gene: 8. There are 15 residues in the CDR3. The germline gives CDR1 KGHDR, CDR2 SFDVKD. The chain recombines TRBV24-1 with TRBJ2-2; 7 nucleotides line up with TRBD1. The sequencing sample was made of peripheral blood. The sequence was obtained from a woman aged 70-85 years with active COVID-19. CDR3 region: CATSVTGDLAGELFF. CDR3 sequence (DNA): TGTGCCACCAGTGTTACAGGGGATCTCGCCGGGGAGCTGTTTTTT.